The 15 T cell receptor beta chains below come from one sample, sequenced in a study of cytomegalovirus exposure and HLA in healthy donors. PCR was performed using 60 Vbeta and 13 Jbeta primers. Here immunoSEQ multiplex PCR was the method, and the copy in TCRdb shows in-frame clones only, minus some. The sample includes approximately 68,000 clones. The specimen was PBMCs. The receptor set was obtained from a female donor in good health and CMV-seropositive.

The chain is built from TRBV18 and TRBJ2-3; weak D call: TRBD2 (6 bases). Germline V gives CDR1 KGHSH, CDR2 LQKENI. The length of the CDR3 is 16 residues. V dropped 0 bases and J dropped 2 bases, with 12 bases sitting between them. The CDR3 nucleotides are TGTGCCAGCTCACCACCCCTTAGCGGACCCACAGATACGCAGTATTTT. Amino acids: CASSPPLSGPTDTQYF.

V usage is TRBV7-8 and J usage is TRBJ2-1, with D perhaps TRBD2 (7 bases). This CDR3 region has 17 residues. Germline-derived CDR1 and CDR2 are SGHVS and FQNEAQ. The germline V and J ends were trimmed by 5 bases and 4 bases, with 21 bases remaining between them. CDR3 protein: CASSPRGAGTLYNEQFF. The CDR3, as DNA: TGTGCCAGCAGCCCCAGGGGAGCGGGGACTTTATACAATGAGCAGTTCTTC.

This rearrangement joins TRBV6-5 to TRBJ1-2; D possibly corresponds to TRBD1 (6 bases). The CDR3 sequence is 15 residues long. V lost 2 bases and J lost 4, with 14 bases in between. Germline V gives CDR1 MNHEY, CDR2 SVGAGI. The CDR3 protein is CASSYPEKGGYGYTF. DNA of the CDR3: TGTGCCAGCAGTTACCCTGAGAAAGGGGGCTATGGCTACACCTTC.

The chain links TRBV25-1 to TRBJ1-2, with D possibly being TRBD1 (6 bases). Trimming stripped 2 bases from V and 3 bases from J, with 13 bases between. The CDR3 runs 15 residues. Germline V gene sequence: CDR1 MGHDK, CDR2 SYGVNS. The CDR3 region has the DNA TGTGCCAGCAGTGAAACTCACGACAGGTACTATGGCTACACCTTC. Translation gives CASSETHDRYYGYTF.

V and J are TRBV9 and TRBJ2-2; 7 nucleotides match TRBD1. The CDR3 length is 16 residues. Per germline, CDR1 SGDLS and CDR2 YYNGEE. V was pared by 0 bases and J by 2 bases, with 4 bases of the junction left unmatched. The CDR3 spells CASSVGHRGNTGELFF. In DNA, the CDR3 is TGTGCCAGCAGCGTAGGCCACAGGGGAAACACCGGGGAGCTGTTTTTT.

The chain links TRBV18 to TRBJ1-4; possibly TRBD1 for D (6 bases). With 0 bases removed from V and 7 bases from J, the gap between germline ends came to 15 bases. The CDR3 extends over 16 amino acids. Germline V gene data show CDR1 as KGHSH and CDR2 as LQKENI. As DNA, the CDR3 is TGTGCCAGCTCACCACCATTCGGCCAGGGGAGTGAAAAACTGTTTTTT. This gives the protein CASSPPFGQGSEKLFF.

The gene calls are TRBV18 and TRBJ1-1; no clear D gene. This CDR3 is 15 amino acids long. CDR1 is KGHSH and CDR2 is LQKENI in the germline V gene. Trimming shortened V by 1 base and J by 5 bases, and 14 bases separated the two germline ends. The chain's CDR3 is CASSPREIYWTEAFF. DNA for the CDR3: TGTGCCAGCTCACCACGGGAGATCTATTGGACTGAAGCTTTCTTT.

The chain combines TRBV2 with TRBJ1-2; 9 bases align to TRBD1. The CDR3 covers 14 residues. With V trimmed by 1 base and J by 4 bases, 1 base remained unmatched. CDR1 and CDR2 (germline): SNHLY, FYNNEI. The CDR3 region has the DNA TGTGCCAGCAGTGAAGGGACAGGGGTCTATGGCTACACCTTC. As protein: CASSEGTGVYGYTF.

With regard to this clone: The sample carries other DNA sequences with the same CDR3. J is TRBJ2-1 and V is TRBV5-1; the D gene is possibly TRBD1 (6 bases). The CDR3 is 14 residues long. Trimming took off 0 bases at V and 7 bases at J, with 11 bases between the two ends. Germline CDR1 reads SGHRS; CDR2 reads YFSETQ. The CDR3 spells CASSLDGRGNEQFF. Here the CDR3 DNA reads TGCGCCAGCAGCTTGGATGGCAGGGGAAATGAGCAGTTCTTC.

The rearrangement uses TRBV6-1 and TRBJ1-4, with TRBD1 identical over 7 bases. Germline V lookup: CDR1 MNHNS, CDR2 SASEGT. Trimming at V came to 4 bases and at J to 7 bases, leaving 6 bases not matched to a gene. The CDR3 is 14 residues long. CDR3 bases: TGTGCCAGCAGTGCCACAGGGGCCGGTGAAAAACTGTTTTTT. Translated, it gives CASSATGAGEKLFF.

This chain joins TRBV6-6 and TRBJ1-2; 7 nucleotides align to TRBD1. Germline V lookup: CDR1 MNHNY, CDR2 SVGAGI (reference sequence). Trimming cost V 0 bases and J 7 bases; bases outside gene matches: 2. The CDR3 loop spans 13 amino acids. CDR3 loop: CASSYSSGGGYTF. Here the CDR3 DNA reads TGTGCCAGCAGTTACTCTTCAGGGGGTGGCTACACCTTC.

J is TRBJ1-1 and V is TRBV6-5; no reliable D call. The V and J ends lost 0 bases and 4 bases respectively, with 9 bases between them. Germline CDR1 reads MNHEY; CDR2 reads SVGAGI. The CDR3 is made up of 14 amino acids. The CDR3 DNA sequence: TGTGCCAGCAGTTACTCGATGGAGGGCACTGAAGCTTTCTTT. Its translation is CASSYSMEGTEAFF.

The CDR3 sequence: CASSPTGVNTEAFF. The DNA for the CDR3 is TGTGCCAGCAGCCCGACAGGGGTGAACACTGAAGCTTTCTTT. The rearrangement uses TRBV14 and TRBJ1-1, with 8 bases aligning to TRBD1. The CDR3 is 14 amino acids. Trimming took 4 bases from V and 0 from J; bases not matched to a gene: 1. CDR1 is SGHDN, CDR2 FVKESK, per germline.

The J gene is TRBJ1-1, the V gene TRBV5-1, with 9 bases lining up with TRBD1. CDR3 length: 14 amino acids. After removal of 3 bases from V and 7 bases from J, the junction contained 7 bases not matched to a gene. CDR1 and CDR2 from the germline V gene are SGHRS and YFSETQ. The CDR3, as DNA: TGCGCCAGCAGCTCCTACCCGGGACAGGGTGAAGCTTTCTTT. Translated, it gives CASSSYPGQGEAFF.

This rearrangement joins TRBV6-5 to TRBJ2-1; 7 bases line up with TRBD2. Trimming removed 8 bases from V and 1 base from J; junction bases left unmatched: 5. This CDR3 has 14 amino acids. The germline V gene has CDR1 MNHEY and CDR2 SVGAGI. This chain's CDR3 is CASRPGGSYNEQFF. Here the CDR3 DNA reads TGTGCCAGCCGCCCGGGAGGATCCTACAATGAGCAGTTCTTC.